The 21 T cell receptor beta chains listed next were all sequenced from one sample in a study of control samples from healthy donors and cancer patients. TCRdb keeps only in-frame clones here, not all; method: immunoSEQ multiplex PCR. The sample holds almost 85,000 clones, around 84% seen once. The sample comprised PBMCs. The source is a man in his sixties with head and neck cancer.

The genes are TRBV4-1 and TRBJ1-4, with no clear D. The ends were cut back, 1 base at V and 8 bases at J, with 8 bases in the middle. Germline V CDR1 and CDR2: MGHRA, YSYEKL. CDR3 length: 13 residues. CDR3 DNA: TGCGCCAGCAGCCAAGTTTTCAGGGAAAAACTGTTTTTT. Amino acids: CASSQVFREKLFF.

The CDR3 DNA reads as TGTGCCAGCACGTCTAGCGGGAGTTCGCGGCAGTACTTC. Encoded protein: CASTSSGSSRQYF. The chain uses TRBV27 and TRBJ2-7; 10 nucleotides line up with TRBD2. V dropped 7 bases and J dropped 9; count of bases not matched to a gene: 9. The CDR3 consists of 13 residues. Germline values: CDR1 MNHEY, CDR2 SMNVEV (reference sequence).

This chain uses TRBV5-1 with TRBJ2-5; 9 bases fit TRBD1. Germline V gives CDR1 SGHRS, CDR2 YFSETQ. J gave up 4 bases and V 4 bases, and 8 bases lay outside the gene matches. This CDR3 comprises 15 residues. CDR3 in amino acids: CASSSTGGSGETQYF. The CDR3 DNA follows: TGCGCCAGCAGCAGTACAGGGGGCTCGGGAGAGACCCAGTACTTC.

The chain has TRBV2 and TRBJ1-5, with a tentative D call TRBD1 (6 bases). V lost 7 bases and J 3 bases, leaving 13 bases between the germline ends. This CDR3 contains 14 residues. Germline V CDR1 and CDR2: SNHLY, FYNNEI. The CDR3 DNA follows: TGTGCCAGCAATCCCCAGGGGATCAATCAGCCCCAGCATTTT. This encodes CASNPQGINQPQHF.

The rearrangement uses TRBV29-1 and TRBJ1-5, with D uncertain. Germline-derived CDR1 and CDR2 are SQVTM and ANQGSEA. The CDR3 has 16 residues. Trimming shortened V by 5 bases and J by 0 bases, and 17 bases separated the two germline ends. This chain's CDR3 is CSVSGEGGNSNQPQHF. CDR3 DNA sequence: TGCAGCGTTTCTGGAGAAGGAGGTAATAGCAATCAGCCCCAGCATTTT.

This chain's CDR3 is CASSRQGLAMVSPLHF. In nucleotides, the CDR3 is TGTGCCAGCAGTCGTCAGGGGCTTGCCATGGTATCACCCCTCCACTTT. The chain employs TRBV6-4 and TRBJ1-6, with a possible D match to TRBD1 (6 bases). V dropped 5 bases and J dropped 10 bases, with 21 bases sitting between them. Germline CDR1 is MRHNA and CDR2 is SNTAGT. This CDR3 is 16 amino acids long.

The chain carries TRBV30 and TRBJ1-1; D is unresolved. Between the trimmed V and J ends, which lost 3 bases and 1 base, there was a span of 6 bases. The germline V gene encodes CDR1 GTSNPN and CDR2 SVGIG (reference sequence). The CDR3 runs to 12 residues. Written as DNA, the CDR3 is TGTGCCTGGAGGGAACCGAACACTGAAGCTTTCTTT. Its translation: CAWREPNTEAFF.

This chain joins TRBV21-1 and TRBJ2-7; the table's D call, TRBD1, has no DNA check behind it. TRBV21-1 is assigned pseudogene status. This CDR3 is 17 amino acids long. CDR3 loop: CASSRDGGGQGEHEQYF. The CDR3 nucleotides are TGTGCCAGCAGCCGGGACGGGGGGGGACAGGGAGAGCACGAGCAGTACTTC.

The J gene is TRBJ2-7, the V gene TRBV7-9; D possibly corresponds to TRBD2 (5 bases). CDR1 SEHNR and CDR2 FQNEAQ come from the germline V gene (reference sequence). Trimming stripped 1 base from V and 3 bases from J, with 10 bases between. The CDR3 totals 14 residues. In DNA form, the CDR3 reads TGTGCCAGCAGCTTAGTTGCTGGGAGCTACGAGCAGTACTTC. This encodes CASSLVAGSYEQYF. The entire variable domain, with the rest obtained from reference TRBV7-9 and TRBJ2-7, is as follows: DTGVSQNPRHKITKRGQNVTFRCDPISEHNRLYWYRQTLGQGPEFLTYFQNEAQLEKSRLLSDRFSAERPKGSFSTLEIQRTEQGDSAMYLCASSLVAGSYEQYFGPGTRLTVT.

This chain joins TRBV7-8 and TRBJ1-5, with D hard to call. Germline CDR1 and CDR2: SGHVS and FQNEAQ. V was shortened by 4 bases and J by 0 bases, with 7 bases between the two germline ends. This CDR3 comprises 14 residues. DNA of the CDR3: TGTGCCAGCAGCTGGGCCGATAGCAATCAGCCCCAGCATTTT. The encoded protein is CASSWADSNQPQHF.

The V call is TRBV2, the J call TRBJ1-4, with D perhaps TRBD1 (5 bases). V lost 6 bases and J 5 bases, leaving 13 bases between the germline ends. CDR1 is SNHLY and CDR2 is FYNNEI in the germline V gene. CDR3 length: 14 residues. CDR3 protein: CASRSGRVNEKLFF. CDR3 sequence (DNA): TGTGCCAGCAGGTCGGGCAGGGTAAATGAAAAACTGTTTTTT.

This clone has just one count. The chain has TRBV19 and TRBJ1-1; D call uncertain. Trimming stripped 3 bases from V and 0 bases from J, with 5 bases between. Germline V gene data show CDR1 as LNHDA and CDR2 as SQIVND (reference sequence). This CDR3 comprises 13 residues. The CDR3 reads CASSMTLNTEAFF. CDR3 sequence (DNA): TGTGCCAGTAGTATGACATTGAACACTGAAGCTTTCTTT.

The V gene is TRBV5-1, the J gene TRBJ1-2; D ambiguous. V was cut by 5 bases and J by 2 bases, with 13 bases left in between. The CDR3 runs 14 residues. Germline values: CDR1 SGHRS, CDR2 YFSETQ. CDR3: CASSQVTSNYGYTF. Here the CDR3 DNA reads TGCGCCAGCAGTCAGGTAACCTCCAACTATGGCTACACCTTC.

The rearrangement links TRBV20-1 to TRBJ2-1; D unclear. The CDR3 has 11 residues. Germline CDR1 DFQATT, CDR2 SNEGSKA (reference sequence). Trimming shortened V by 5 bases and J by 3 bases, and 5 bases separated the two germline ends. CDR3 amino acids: CSAQIYNEQFF. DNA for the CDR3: TGCAGTGCTCAAATCTACAATGAGCAGTTCTTC.

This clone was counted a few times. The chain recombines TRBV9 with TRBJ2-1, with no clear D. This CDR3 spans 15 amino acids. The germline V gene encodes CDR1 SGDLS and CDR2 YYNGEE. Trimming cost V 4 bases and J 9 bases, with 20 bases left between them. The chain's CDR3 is CASSTSQAMVSEQFF. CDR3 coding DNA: TGTGCCAGCAGCACCAGTCAGGCTATGGTTAGTGAGCAGTTCTTC.

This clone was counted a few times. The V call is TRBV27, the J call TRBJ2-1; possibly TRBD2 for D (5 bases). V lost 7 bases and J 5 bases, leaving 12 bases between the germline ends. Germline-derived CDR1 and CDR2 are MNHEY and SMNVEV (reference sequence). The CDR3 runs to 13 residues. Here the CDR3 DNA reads TGTGCCAGCACCCCCGGACTTCACAATGAGCAGTTCTTC. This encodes CASTPGLHNEQFF.

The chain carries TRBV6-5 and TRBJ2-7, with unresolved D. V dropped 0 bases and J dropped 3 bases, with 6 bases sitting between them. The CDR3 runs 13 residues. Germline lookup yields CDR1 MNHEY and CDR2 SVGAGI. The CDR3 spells CASSYSGYYEQYF. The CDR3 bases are TGTGCCAGCAGTTACTCCGGGTACTACGAGCAGTACTTC.

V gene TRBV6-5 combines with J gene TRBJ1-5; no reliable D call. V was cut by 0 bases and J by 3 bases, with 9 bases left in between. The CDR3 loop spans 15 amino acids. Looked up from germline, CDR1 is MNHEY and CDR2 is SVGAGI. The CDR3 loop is CASSYSGMNNQPQHF. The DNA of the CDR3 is TGTGCCAGCAGTTACTCCGGGATGAACAATCAGCCCCAGCATTTT.

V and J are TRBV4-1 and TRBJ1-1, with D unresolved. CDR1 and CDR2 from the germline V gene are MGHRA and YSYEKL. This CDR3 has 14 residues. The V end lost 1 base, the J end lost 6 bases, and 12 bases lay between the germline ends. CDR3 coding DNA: TGCGCCAGCAGCCAAGTTGAACCGAGCTCTGAAGCTTTCTTT. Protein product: CASSQVEPSSEAFF.

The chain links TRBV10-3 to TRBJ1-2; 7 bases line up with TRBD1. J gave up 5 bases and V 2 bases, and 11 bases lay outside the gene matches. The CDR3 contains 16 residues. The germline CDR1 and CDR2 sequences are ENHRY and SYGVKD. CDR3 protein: CAISEGGYSRGYGYTF. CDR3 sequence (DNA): TGTGCCATCAGTGAGGGGGGCTACTCCAGGGGGTATGGCTACACCTTC.

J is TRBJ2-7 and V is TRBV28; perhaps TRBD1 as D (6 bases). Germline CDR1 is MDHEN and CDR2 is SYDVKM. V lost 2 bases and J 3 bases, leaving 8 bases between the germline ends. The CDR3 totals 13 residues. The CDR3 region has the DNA TGTGCCAGCAGTTTAGGGGGCGGCTACGAGCAGTACTTC. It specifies CASSLGGGYEQYF.